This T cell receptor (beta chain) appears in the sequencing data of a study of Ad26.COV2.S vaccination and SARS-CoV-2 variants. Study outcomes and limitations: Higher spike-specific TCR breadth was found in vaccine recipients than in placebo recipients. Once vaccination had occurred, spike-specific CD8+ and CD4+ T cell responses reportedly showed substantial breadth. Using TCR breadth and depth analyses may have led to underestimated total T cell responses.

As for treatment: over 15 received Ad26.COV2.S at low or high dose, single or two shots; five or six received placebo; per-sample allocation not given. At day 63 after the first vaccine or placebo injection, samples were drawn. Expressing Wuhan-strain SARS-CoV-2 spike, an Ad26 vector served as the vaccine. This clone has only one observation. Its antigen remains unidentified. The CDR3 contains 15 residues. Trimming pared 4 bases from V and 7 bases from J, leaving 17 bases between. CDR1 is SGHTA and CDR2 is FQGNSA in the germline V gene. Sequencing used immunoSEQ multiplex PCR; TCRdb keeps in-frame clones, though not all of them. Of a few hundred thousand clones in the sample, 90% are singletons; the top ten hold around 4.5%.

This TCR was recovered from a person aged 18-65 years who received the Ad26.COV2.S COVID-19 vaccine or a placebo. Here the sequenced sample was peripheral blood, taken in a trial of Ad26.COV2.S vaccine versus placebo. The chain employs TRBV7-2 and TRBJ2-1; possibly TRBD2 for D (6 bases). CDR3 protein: CASSSQVGRRNEQFF. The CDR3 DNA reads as TGTGCCAGCAGCTCGCAGGTTGGGAGGAGGAATGAGCAGTTCTTC. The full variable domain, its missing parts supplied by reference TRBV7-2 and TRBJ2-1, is GAGVSQSPSNKVTEKGKDVELRCDPISGHTALYWYRQSLGQGLEFLIYFQGNSAPDKSGLPSDRFSAERTGGSVSTLTIQRTQQEDSAVYLCASSSQVGRRNEQFFGPGTRLTVL.